The next 4 T cell receptor beta chains were all read from a single sample in a study of regulatory T cells in long-lasting Graves disease. HTBI primers from iRepertoire and Arm-PCR of CDR3 regions yielded the TCR beta libraries. TCRdb used MiXCR to reprocess the multiplex PCR reads, holding one entry per CDR3 protein. The sample has some 300,000 distinct CDR3 sequences, around 23% seen once. Specified time point: persistent/refractory GD, antithyroid drugs over 5 years with positive TRAb. Construction of the TCR library relied on RNA isolated from PBMCs. Sample: peripheral blood mononuclear cells (PBMCs), taken when the disease was refractory, from a patient treated with antithyroid drugs. The origin of the receptors is a female donor with Graves disease.

The rearrangement uses TRBV5-4 and TRBJ1-4; a possible D gene is TRBD1 (5 bases). Deletions cut 0 bases from V and 5 bases from J, with 11 bases between. The CDR3 spans 15 residues. Per germline, CDR1 SGHNT and CDR2 YYREEE (reference sequence). The CDR3 coding sequence is TGTGCCAGCAGCTTGGCCGGGACGGAAAATGAAAAACTGTTTTTT. Amino acids: CASSLAGTENEKLFF.

This clonotype was observed at least ten times. The rearrangement joins TRBV11-2 to TRBJ2-7, with D unclear. Looked up from germline, CDR1 is SGHAT and CDR2 is FQNNGV. The CDR3 is made up of 15 amino acids. Trimming took off 5 bases at V and 3 bases at J, with 17 bases between the two ends. In DNA form, the CDR3 reads TGTGCCAGCAGCCCCGGGTTTGGGCTTTACTACGAGCAGTACTTC. It yields the protein CASSPGFGLYYEQYF.

This chain uses TRBV29-1 with TRBJ2-1; perhaps TRBD2 as D (5 bases). The CDR3 is 12 amino acids. Germline values: CDR1 SQVTM, CDR2 ANQGSEA. The V gene lost 7 bases and the J gene lost 8 bases, with 15 bases spanning the gap. The CDR3 here is CSDGLTPDEQFF. The CDR3 nucleotides are TGCAGCGACGGACTGACCCCTGATGAGCAGTTCTTC.

This chain connects TRBV28 to TRBJ2-7; TRBD1 aligns across 9 bases. Trimming cost V 4 bases and J 3 bases; bases outside gene matches: 4. This CDR3 has 14 amino acids. Germline loops: CDR1 MDHEN, CDR2 SYDVKM. The CDR3: CASSSGQGFYEQYF. CDR3 bases: TGTGCCAGCAGTTCGGGACAGGGTTTCTACGAGCAGTACTTC. The whole variable domain, filled in from reference TRBV28 and TRBJ2-7, reads DVKVTQSSRYLVKRTGEKVFLECVQDMDHENMFWYRQDPGLGLRLIYFSYDVKMKEKGDIPEGYSVSREKKERFSLILESASTNQTSMYLCASSSGQGFYEQYFGPGTRLTVT.